One and the same sample provided the 4 T cell receptor beta chains below, sequenced in a study of sequential checkpoint blockade in melanoma. Repertoires were generated with immunoSEQ multiplex PCR, while TCRdb's copy carries only in-frame clones and drops some. The table has 4,000 or so clones, less than 25% seen once. This sample's treatment: randomized to nivolumab then ipilimumab (arm A) or the reverse (arm B). This specimen consisted of tumor tissue (inferred from file names), obtained from a patient given nivolumab and ipilimumab in sequence. All receptors come from a human donor with melanoma.

This clone showed up many times. The J gene is TRBJ2-6, the V gene TRBV11-3; D possibly corresponds to TRBD2 (5 bases). Looked up from germline, CDR1 is SGHNT and CDR2 is YENEEA. CDR3 size: 18 residues. V lost 1 base, J lost 2 bases, and 15 bases lay in between. Here the CDR3 DNA reads TGTGCCAGCAGCTTAGTCCCACCTATGGAGGCTGGGGCCAACGTCCTGACTTTC. Encoded protein: CASSLVPPMEAGANVLTF.

The rearrangement uses TRBV28 and TRBJ2-4, with a weak D call TRBD1 (6 bases). The V gene lost 7 bases and the J gene lost 8 bases, with 27 bases spanning the gap. Germline assignment: CDR1 MDHEN and CDR2 SYDVKM. CDR3 length equals 17 residues. CDR3 sequence (DNA): TGTGCCAGCACCCCGGATGTGCCAGGGGCCGGGTTCCACATTCAGTACTTC. This translates into CASTPDVPGAGFHIQYF.

This clone was seen more than once but under ten times. This chain links TRBV29-1 with TRBJ1-1; D not resolved. The V end was cut by 3 bases, the J end by 4 bases, with 12 bases between. The germline gives CDR1 SQVTM, CDR2 ANQGSEA. This CDR3 is built from 13 residues. This CDR3 reads CSVDTAVGTEAFF. DNA for the CDR3: TGCAGCGTTGATACAGCAGTCGGCACTGAAGCTTTCTTT.

This clone was counted between two and nine times. J is TRBJ1-3 and V is TRBV11-3; D not resolved. Between the trimmed V and J ends, which lost 4 bases and 0 bases, there was a span of 10 bases. The CDR3 runs to 15 residues. Germline CDR1 SGHNT, CDR2 YENEEA. The CDR3 is CASSSGWSSGNTIYF. The CDR3 DNA reads as TGTGCCAGCAGCTCCGGTTGGTCCTCTGGAAACACCATATATTTT.